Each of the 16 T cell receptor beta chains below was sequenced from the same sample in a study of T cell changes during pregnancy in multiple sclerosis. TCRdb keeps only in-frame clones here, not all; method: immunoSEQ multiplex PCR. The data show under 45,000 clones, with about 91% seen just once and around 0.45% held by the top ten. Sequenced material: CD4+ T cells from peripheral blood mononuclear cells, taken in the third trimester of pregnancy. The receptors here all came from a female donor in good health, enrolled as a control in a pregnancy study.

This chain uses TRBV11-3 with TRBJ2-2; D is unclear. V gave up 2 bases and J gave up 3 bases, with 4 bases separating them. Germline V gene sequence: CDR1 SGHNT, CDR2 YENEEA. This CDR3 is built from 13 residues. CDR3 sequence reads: CASSLLDTGELFF. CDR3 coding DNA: TGTGCCAGCAGCTTACTCGACACCGGGGAGCTGTTTTTT.

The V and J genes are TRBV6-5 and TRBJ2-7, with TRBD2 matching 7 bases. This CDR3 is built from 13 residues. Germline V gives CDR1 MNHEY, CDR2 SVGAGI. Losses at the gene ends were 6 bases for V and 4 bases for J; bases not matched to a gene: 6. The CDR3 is CASSNWGGYEQYF. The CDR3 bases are TGTGCCAGCAGCAACTGGGGGGGGTACGAGCAGTACTTC.

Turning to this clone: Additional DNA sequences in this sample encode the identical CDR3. In nucleotides, the CDR3 is TGTGCCAGCTCACCGCTAGCAGCAGATACGCAGTATTTT. Protein product: CASSPLAADTQYF. The V gene is TRBV18, the J gene TRBJ2-3; D possibly corresponds to TRBD2 (5 bases). The CDR3 has 13 residues. The germline V gene encodes CDR1 KGHSH and CDR2 LQKENI. The V gene lost 3 bases and the J gene lost 4 bases, with 8 bases spanning the gap.

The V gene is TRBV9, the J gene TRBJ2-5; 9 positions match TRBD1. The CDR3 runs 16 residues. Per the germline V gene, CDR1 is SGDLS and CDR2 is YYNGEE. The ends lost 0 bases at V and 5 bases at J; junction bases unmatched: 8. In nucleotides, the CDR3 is TGTGCCAGCAGCGTAGAAGGGACAGGGATTCGGGAGACCCAGTACTTC. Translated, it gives CASSVEGTGIRETQYF.

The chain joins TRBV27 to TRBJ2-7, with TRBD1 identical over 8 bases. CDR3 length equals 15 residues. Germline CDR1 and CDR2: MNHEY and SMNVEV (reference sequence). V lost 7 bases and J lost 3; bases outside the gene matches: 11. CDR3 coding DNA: TGTGCCAGCACAACTTGGACAGGGTTGAACTACGAGCAGTACTTC. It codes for CASTTWTGLNYEQYF.

This chain's CDR3 is CASSSLGQGFDGYTF. CDR3 sequence (DNA): TGTGCCAGTAGTTCCCTCGGACAGGGGTTTGATGGCTACACCTTC. The rearrangement joins TRBV19 to TRBJ1-2; 9 bases agree with TRBD1. The V and J ends lost 5 bases and 6 bases, in that order; junction bases with no gene match: 10. This CDR3 has 15 residues. Germline CDR1 reads LNHDA; CDR2 reads SQIVND (reference sequence).

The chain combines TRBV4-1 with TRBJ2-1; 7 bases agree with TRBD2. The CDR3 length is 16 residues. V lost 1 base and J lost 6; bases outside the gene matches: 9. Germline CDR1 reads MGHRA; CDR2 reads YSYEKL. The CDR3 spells CASSQVRGGSRNEQFF. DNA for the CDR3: TGCGCCAGCAGCCAAGTTCGGGGAGGGAGCCGCAATGAGCAGTTCTTC.

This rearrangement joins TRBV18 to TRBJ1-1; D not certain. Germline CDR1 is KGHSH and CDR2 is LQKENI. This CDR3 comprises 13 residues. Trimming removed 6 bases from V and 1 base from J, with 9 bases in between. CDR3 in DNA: TGTGCCAGCTCTCCCGGTCGGAACACTGAAGCTTTCTTT. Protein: CASSPGRNTEAFF.

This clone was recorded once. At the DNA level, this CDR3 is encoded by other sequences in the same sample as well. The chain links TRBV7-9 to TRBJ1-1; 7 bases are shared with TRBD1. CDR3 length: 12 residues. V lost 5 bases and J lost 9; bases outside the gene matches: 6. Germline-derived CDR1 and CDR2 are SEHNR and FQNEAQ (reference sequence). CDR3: CASSPTGQQAFF. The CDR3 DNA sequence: TGTGCCAGCAGCCCCACGGGACAGCAAGCTTTCTTT.

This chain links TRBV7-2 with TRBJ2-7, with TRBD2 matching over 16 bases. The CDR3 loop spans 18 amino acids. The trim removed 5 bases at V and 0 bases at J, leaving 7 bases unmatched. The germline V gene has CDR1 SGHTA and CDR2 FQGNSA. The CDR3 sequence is CASSPVGTSGGASYEQYF. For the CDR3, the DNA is TGTGCCAGCAGCCCGGTGGGGACTAGCGGGGGGGCCTCCTACGAGCAGTACTTC. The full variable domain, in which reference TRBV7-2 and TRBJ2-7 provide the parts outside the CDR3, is GAGVSQSPSNKVTEKGKDVELRCDPISGHTALYWYRQSLGQGLEFLIYFQGNSAPDKSGLPSDRFSAERTGGSVSTLTIQRTQQEDSAVYLCASSPVGTSGGASYEQYFGPGTRLTVT.

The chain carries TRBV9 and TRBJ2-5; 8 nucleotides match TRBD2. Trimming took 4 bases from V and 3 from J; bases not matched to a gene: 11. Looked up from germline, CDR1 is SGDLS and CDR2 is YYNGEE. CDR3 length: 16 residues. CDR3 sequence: CASSSPGGVFEETQYF. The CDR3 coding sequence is TGTGCCAGCAGCTCACCGGGGGGGGTGTTCGAAGAGACCCAGTACTTC.

The CDR3 nucleotides read TGTGCCAGCAGCTATCGCCCGGAACCGGGACAGACAGACTATGGCTACACCTTC. Amino acid sequence: CASSYRPEPGQTDYGYTF. The chain couples TRBV9 to TRBJ1-2, with 7 nucleotides matching TRBD1. CDR1 is SGDLS, CDR2 YYNGEE, per germline. V was clipped by 4 bases and J by 3 bases; unmatched bases: 18. The CDR3 runs 18 residues.

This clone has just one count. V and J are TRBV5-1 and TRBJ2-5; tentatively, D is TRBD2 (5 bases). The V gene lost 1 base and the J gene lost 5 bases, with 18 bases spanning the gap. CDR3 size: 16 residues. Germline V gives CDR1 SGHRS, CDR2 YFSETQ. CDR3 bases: TGCGCCAGCAGCTTGTATTCCGCGGGCGGTGGGGAGACCCAGTACTTC. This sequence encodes CASSLYSAGGGETQYF.

The CDR3 sequence: CASSPGFFLYGYTF. The CDR3 bases are TGTGCCAGCAGCCCAGGGTTTTTCCTCTATGGCTACACCTTC. This chain connects TRBV6-5 to TRBJ1-2, with D possibly matching TRBD1 (5 bases). Trimming shortened V by 6 bases and J by 4 bases, and 15 bases separated the two germline ends. The CDR3 contains 14 residues. CDR1 and CDR2 (germline): MNHEY, SVGAGI.

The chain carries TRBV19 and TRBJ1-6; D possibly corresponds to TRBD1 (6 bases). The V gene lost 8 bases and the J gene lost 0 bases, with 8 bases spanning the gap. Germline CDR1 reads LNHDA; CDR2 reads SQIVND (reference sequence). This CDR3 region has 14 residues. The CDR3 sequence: CASGQSSYNSPLHF. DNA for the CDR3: TGTGCCAGTGGACAGAGCTCCTATAATTCACCCCTCCACTTT.

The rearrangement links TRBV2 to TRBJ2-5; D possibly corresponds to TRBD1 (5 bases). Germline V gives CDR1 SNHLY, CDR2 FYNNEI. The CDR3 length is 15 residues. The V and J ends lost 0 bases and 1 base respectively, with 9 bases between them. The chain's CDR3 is CASSEAGAPQETQYF. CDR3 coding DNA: TGTGCCAGCAGTGAAGCAGGGGCTCCCCAAGAGACCCAGTACTTC.